This entry concerns a single TCR beta chain. Its specificity is unknown. These data come from a study of brain T cells in children with intractable seizures. Study findings and constraints: Patients' HCMV serostatus was unknown; virus specificity rests on CDR3 similarity alone.

Only cases whose brain tissue showed the highest T cell transcript signatures were sequenced. Pre-surgery treatment included at least one anti-epileptic drug. Generated by immunoSEQ multiplex PCR, the TCRdb table keeps only in-frame clones and is missing some. The sample holds 100,000 to 120,000 clones, around 94% seen once. This TCR came from a boy in the first two years of life with hemimegalencephaly and intractable seizures. Sequencing was performed on peripheral blood, taken at surgery.

CDR3 loop: CASTRRVAGFAEAFF. CDR3 coding DNA: TGTGCCAGCACCCGAAGGGTGGCGGGGTTCGCTGAAGCTTTCTTT. The chain links TRBV6-5 to TRBJ1-1; D not resolved. V lost 7 bases and J 6 bases, leaving 21 bases between the germline ends. The CDR3 covers 15 residues. Germline V lookup: CDR1 MNHEY, CDR2 SVGAGI.